These 2 T cell receptor beta chains came from one sample sequenced in a study of blood T cell repertoires in COVID-19. Profiling relied on immunoSEQ multiplex PCR, and the TCRdb table lists in-frame clones only, not all of them. Of some 220,000 clones in the sample, approximately 90% are singletons; the top ten hold roughly 3%. The sequenced material came from PBMCs or T cells enriched from blood (not recorded which). Receptors originate from a woman aged 18-30 years in a cohort exposed to, infected with or recovered from COVID-19 (not recorded which).

J is TRBJ2-1 and V is TRBV9; D possibly corresponds to TRBD2 (7 bases). Germline CDR1 and CDR2: SGDLS and YYNGEE. The CDR3 spans 18 residues. Trimming stripped 1 base from V and 7 bases from J, with 24 bases between. The CDR3: CASSVRPVVAGATNEQFF. DNA for the CDR3: TGTGCCAGCAGCGTACGCCCCGTTGTCGCGGGGGCCACGAATGAGCAGTTCTTC.

This sequence joins TRBV7-9 and TRBJ1-2; a weak D match, TRBD1 (6 bases). The CDR3 covers 13 residues. In germline, CDR1 is SEHNR, CDR2 FQNEAQ (reference sequence). Trimming pared 3 bases from V and 4 bases from J, leaving 9 bases between. The CDR3 sequence: CASSFRGPYGYTF. The CDR3 region has the DNA TGTGCCAGCAGCTTCAGGGGCCCCTATGGCTACACCTTC.